This T cell receptor (beta chain) was retrieved from a study of beta chain features in type 1 diabetes listed by TCRdb under 2018. At the level of the whole study: Patients and healthy donors did not differ in mean age, gender distribution, total cell number or subset yield. The study compared TCRB repertoires of sorted circulating CD4+ T cell subsets between recently diagnosed type 1 diabetes patients and matched healthy donors. A total of 107,917,701 sorted cells were examined across all samples, and the number of cells per subset was strongly correlated with RNA yield. Naive and central memory subsets were obtained from all 30 or so donors, but regulatory and stem cell-like memory subsets were isolated from only 8 patients and 8 healthy donors. What the authors observed across the whole study: Type 1 diabetes patients showed a moderate but significant shortening of TCRB CDR3 length in all four CD4+ subsets. Fewer insertions and more nucleotide deletions at VDJ recombination sites were observed in patients with type 1 diabetes, implying thymic rearrangement abnormalities. Because cDNA rather than genomic DNA was sequenced, highly expressing activated cells could have been over-represented, although no difference in activation and CD3 levels was found between groups. Naive, central memory and regulatory TCRB repertoires appeared to be more similar among patients than among healthy donors. HLA sub-analyses involved small numbers of individuals, so any influence of HLA type on TCRB rearrangement remained unresolved. Shorter templates might be favored by PCR, yet because patient and control samples were amplified and corrected together, any such skew would affect both groups equally.

Notes on this clone: Its binding antigen is unknown. Per-base qualities were not stored, and no clone one base away is much larger.

Each donor gave one peripheral blood draw, about 100 mL on average, collected into heparinised tubes. A BD FACSAria II and a panel including CD45RO, CCR7, CD25, CD127, CD95 and CD27 were used to sort naive, central memory, regulatory and stem cell-like memory CD4+ T cells. Every sorted population had a purity above 95%. Right away, PBMCs were isolated by Lymphoprep density gradient centrifugation and were stained directly, with no culture step. To minimize batch effects, samples were stained and sorted in pairs, one healthy donor with one patient per experiment. Spanning cysteine to phenylalanine, the CDR3 consists of 14 amino acids. Only CDR3 DNA is held: 42 bases, read in frame from base 1. From a lookup of the germline V gene, CDR1 and CDR2 are LGHNA and YNFKEQ. Germline trimming amounts to 3 bases on V and 5 bases on J, with 3 as the count of junction bases outside the gene matches. The entire isolated RNA was reverse transcribed using the High Capacity cDNA Reverse Transcription Kit, and thus expressed TCRB transcripts were sequenced. Deep immunoSEQ sequencing was applied to naive, central memory and regulatory T cell samples, giving an average of approximately 4 million total reads per sample. Sorted cells were lysed in RLT buffer and RNA was extracted with DNase-treated RNeasy Micro or Mini kits, depending on cell number. Each cell subset was processed on its own to prevent cross-contamination, while patient and healthy donor samples were processed together. The immunoSEQ multiplex PCR was used to amplify TCRB sequences from cDNA, yielding 87-bp fragments that span the CDR3 region. Amplicons were sequenced on the Illumina HiSeq platform. On the authors' methods: PCR bias was computationally corrected using synthetic template baselines, reads within Hamming distance 2 were collapsed, and singletons that could not be merged were discarded. Reads were aligned against IMGT to assign V, D and J genes, CDR3 length and insertions or deletions at six rearrangement sites. Clonotype counts were normalized to sorted cell number within each subset before computing true diversity and Gini coefficients with the tcR R package. Repertoire sharing was quantified using the overlap coefficient calculated on TCRB nucleotide sequences. Out-of-frame TCRB sequences from naive cells were analyzed to stand in for the pre-selection repertoire. The table comes from immuneACCESS by way of TCRdb, which keeps in-frame sequences with V and J called. Part of the clones is missing from these tables; in studies checked, under half for an unresolved V gene and the rest for unknown reasons. D and trimming come from the DNA, and the V and J calls and clone size come from that table. This sample has under 800,000 clones in its table, and roughly 15% of those were observed once. The biggest ten clones account for approximately 0.093% of the sample.

Sequenced input: naive CD4+ T cells from blood. In light of the paper, this sample's cell subset or site label describes: true naive CD4+ T cells. This clonotype was obtained from a man between 18 and 29 years old in good health. The V gene is TRBV4-2 and the J gene is TRBJ1-2; TRBD1 aligns with 10 central bases. The CDR3 region has the sequence CASSQGQGRYGYTF. DNA sequence: TGTGCCAGCAGCCAGGGACAGGGGCGTTATGGCTACACCTTC.